The 28 T cell receptor beta chains below come from one sample, sequenced in a study of post-analysis software for immune sequencing data. Study results and limitations: Among a few TRBV segments more frequent in patients than controls were TRBV5-6, TRBV5-1 and TRBV20-1.

Their antigens are not known. Prepared TCR beta cDNA libraries contained unique molecular identifiers. TCRdb re-called the PCR reads through MiXCR, storing one row per CDR3 protein. This sample has 350,000 to 500,000 distinct CDR3 sequences; over 30% occur once, and the top ten carry approximately 7.6%. The sample comprised blood. These TCRs come from a girl aged 2-15 years with multiple sclerosis.

This chain connects TRBV13 to TRBJ1-6; 7 bases align to TRBD1. The CDR3 spans 14 residues. The germline V gene has CDR1 PRHDT and CDR2 FYEKMQ (reference sequence). V was clipped by 2 bases and J by 8 bases; unmatched bases: 3. CDR3 nucleotides: TGTGCCAGCAGCTTACACAGGGGTGATTCACCCCTCCACTTT. It yields the protein CASSLHRGDSPLHF.

This CDR3 reads CASSLGARTGELFF. CDR3 bases: TGTGCCAGCAGTTTAGGGGCTAGAACCGGGGAGCTGTTTTTT. The V gene is TRBV28, the J gene TRBJ2-2, with D tentatively TRBD1 (5 bases). This CDR3 region has 14 residues. V gave up 2 bases and J gave up 5 bases, with 9 bases separating them. Germline lookup yields CDR1 MDHEN and CDR2 SYDVKM.

The J gene is TRBJ1-2, the V gene TRBV12-3 or TRBV12-4; D uncertain. The CDR3 runs 11 residues. Trimming left V 6 bases short and J 1 base short, with 3 bases between. The CDR3: CASRLNYGYTF. CDR3 nucleotides: TGTGCCAGCAGGCTTAACTATGGCTACACCTTC.

V gene TRBV28 combines with J gene TRBJ2-7, with D hard to call. Germline CDR1 reads MDHEN; CDR2 reads SYDVKM. V gave up 5 bases and J gave up 9 bases, with 14 bases separating them. CDR3 length: 12 amino acids. CDR3 sequence (DNA): TGTGCCAGCAGTATCCAGCTAGATCGGCAGTACTTC. Amino acid sequence: CASSIQLDRQYF.

In this sample, this clonotype turned up a few times. In DNA, the CDR3 is TGCAGTGCGACCGGACAGGGAGACTATGGCTACACCTTC. It specifies CSATGQGDYGYTF. The rearrangement links TRBV20-1 to TRBJ1-2; 8 bases are shared with TRBD1. CDR3 length: 13 amino acids. Germline CDR1 DFQATT, CDR2 SNEGSKA (reference sequence). The J segment lost 3 bases and the V segment lost 6 bases, leaving 6 bases of the junction unmatched.

The rearrangement joins TRBV6-5 to TRBJ2-5; tentative D call: TRBD1 (6 bases). The V end lost 2 bases, the J end lost 4 bases, and 17 bases lay between the germline ends. CDR1 MNHEY and CDR2 SVGAGI come from the germline V gene. The CDR3 extends over 16 amino acids. The CDR3 region is CASSYNRVTQGETQYF. The DNA of the CDR3 is TGTGCCAGCAGTTACAACAGGGTAACCCAAGGAGAGACCCAGTACTTC.

This clonotype was recorded only once. The CDR3 nucleotides are TGTGCCAGCAGTAGATGGCTTCTGGTCGGAGGGGCAGATACGCAGTATTTT. Its translation is CASSRWLLVGGADTQYF. The chain combines TRBV28 with TRBJ2-3, with a tentative D call TRBD2 (6 bases). V lost 5 bases to trimming and J lost 4 bases, with 22 bases between them. Germline-derived CDR1 and CDR2 are MDHEN and SYDVKM. The CDR3 runs to 17 residues.

In this sample, this clonotype turned up once. The chain combines TRBV4-1 with TRBJ2-2, with 8 nucleotides matching TRBD1. Germline CDR1 MGHRA, CDR2 YSYEKL. The trim removed 1 base at V and 7 bases at J, leaving 2 bases unmatched. The CDR3 runs to 14 residues. The CDR3 sequence: CASSQGQGLGELFF. The CDR3 nucleotides are TGCGCCAGCAGCCAAGGACAGGGGCTCGGGGAGCTGTTTTTT.

This clonotype was observed many times. This chain joins TRBV29-1 and TRBJ1-2, with TRBD1 as a possible D gene (6 bases). The V gene lost 6 bases and the J gene lost 4 bases, with 12 bases spanning the gap. The CDR3 sequence is 12 residues long. CDR1 and CDR2 from the germline V gene are SQVTM and ANQGSEA. The CDR3: CSVPGAVYGYTF. The CDR3, as DNA: TGCAGCGTGCCGGGGGCGGTCTATGGCTACACCTTC.

This clonotype appeared a few times. The chain employs TRBV29-1 and TRBJ1-6; D is perhaps TRBD1 (6 bases). The CDR3 is 12 residues long. CDR1 is SQVTM and CDR2 is ANQGSEA in the germline V gene. Here the CDR3 reads CPWTAPNSPLHF. DNA for the CDR3: TGCCCGTGGACAGCGCCGAATTCACCCCTCCACTTT.

This sequence joins TRBV28 and TRBJ1-2; D remains unclear. Germline V gives CDR1 MDHEN, CDR2 SYDVKM. Trimming stripped 10 bases from V and 5 bases from J, with 20 bases between. This CDR3 region has 14 residues. CDR3 residues: CATRYGPSVYGYTF. CDR3 bases: TGTGCCACCCGATACGGACCGTCGGTATATGGCTACACCTTC.

This chain connects TRBV7-9 to TRBJ2-3; TRBD2 matches 14 bases. The CDR3 runs 15 residues. Germline V gene sequence: CDR1 SEHNR, CDR2 FQNEAQ (reference sequence). Trimming took 8 bases from V and 7 from J; bases not matched to a gene: 8. CDR3 loop: CASGGLAGGPNTQYF. CDR3 sequence (DNA): TGTGCCAGCGGCGGACTAGCGGGGGGCCCTAATACGCAGTATTTT.

This clonotype occurred a few times. The V and J genes are TRBV27 and TRBJ2-7; D remains ambiguous. V dropped 10 bases and J dropped 1 base, with 14 bases sitting between them. The length of the CDR3 is 13 residues. Germline assignment: CDR1 MNHEY and CDR2 SMNVEV (reference sequence). CDR3 sequence: CAIRSQTSYEQYF. CDR3 nucleotides: TGTGCCATCAGGAGCCAGACATCCTACGAGCAGTACTTC.

In this sample, this clonotype turned up a few times. The chain combines TRBV21-1 with TRBJ1-4; TRBD1, the table's D call, was not compared with the DNA. TRBV21-1 is listed as a pseudogene. This CDR3 has 17 amino acids. This CDR3 reads CASSRPMGDRGNEKLFF. CDR3 DNA: TGTGCCAGCAGCCGACCGATGGGGGACAGGGGTAATGAAAAACTGTTTTTT.

This sequence joins TRBV14 and TRBJ2-7; tentatively, D is TRBD2 (5 bases). Germline V CDR1 and CDR2: SGHDN, FVKESK. The CDR3 totals 15 residues. V shed 0 bases and J shed 5 bases, with 14 bases lying between them. The CDR3 bases are TGTGCCAGCAGCCAAGATAGCGAGCCAGTTGACGAGCAGTACTTC. Encoded protein: CASSQDSEPVDEQYF.

The chain employs TRBV12-3 or TRBV12-4 and TRBJ2-5, with D possibly being TRBD2 (5 bases). With the DNA end fitting TRBJ2-7 better, the J assignment may be wrong. This CDR3 is 14 amino acids long. CDR3 sequence: CASSQDFFGGEQYF. The CDR3 region has the DNA TGTGCCAGCAGTCAGGACTTTTTCGGAGGCGAGCAGTACTTC.

This clonotype came up a few times. J is TRBJ2-7 and V is TRBV7-3; D may be TRBD2 (6 bases). V was pared by 5 bases and J by 2 bases, with 13 bases between. Germline V gene lookup returns CDR1 SGHTA and CDR2 FQGTGA. The CDR3 has 14 amino acids. The CDR3 is CASSPYGGAYEQYF. Written as DNA, the CDR3 is TGTGCCAGCAGCCCGTATGGAGGGGCCTACGAGCAGTACTTC.

This clonotype has a handful of counts. The chain employs TRBV27 and TRBJ2-1; D possibly corresponds to TRBD2 (5 bases). The CDR3 length is 14 residues. Germline V gene lookup returns CDR1 MNHEY and CDR2 SMNVEV (reference sequence). V was trimmed by 4 bases and J by 7 bases, leaving 14 bases between them. Here the CDR3 reads CASSWTPRRNEQFF. The CDR3 nucleotides are TGTGCCAGCAGTTGGACCCCACGGAGGAATGAGCAGTTCTTC.

The chain uses TRBV6-5 and TRBJ1-2; 8 nucleotides align to TRBD1. This CDR3 region has 18 residues. J gave up 5 bases and V 0 bases, and 14 bases lay outside the gene matches. The germline V gene encodes CDR1 MNHEY and CDR2 SVGAGI. CDR3 nucleotide sequence: TGTGCCAGCAGTTACTCGGGGACAGGAAAAAAAGTCGAGTATGGCTACACCTTC. As protein: CASSYSGTGKKVEYGYTF.

The chain has TRBV20-1 and TRBJ2-7; TRBD2 is a possible D gene (5 bases). Deletions cut 1 base from V and 3 bases from J, with 19 bases between. The CDR3 extends over 16 amino acids. Per germline, CDR1 DFQATT and CDR2 SNEGSKA (reference sequence). CDR3: CSARGTGVGRFYEQYF. As DNA, the CDR3 is TGCAGTGCTAGAGGTACCGGGGTCGGGCGTTTCTACGAGCAGTACTTC.

V is TRBV5-1 and J is TRBJ1-1, with TRBD1 matching 7 bases. The junction had 8 bases not matched to a gene; V was cut back by 4 bases and J by 11 bases. Germline V gene sequence: CDR1 SGHRS, CDR2 YFSETQ. This CDR3 spans 12 amino acids. The CDR3 region is CASSLTGFDAFF. CDR3 nucleotide sequence: TGCGCCAGCAGCCTGACAGGGTTCGACGCTTTCTTT.

The V and J genes are TRBV5-8 and TRBJ1-5, with D hard to call. The germline V gene encodes CDR1 SGHTS and CDR2 YDEGEE. The ends were cut back, 4 bases at V and 3 bases at J, with 14 bases in the middle. The CDR3 contains 15 residues. Written as DNA, the CDR3 is TGTGCCAGCAGCACTCCGGGTAGTTTCAATCAGCCCCAGCATTTT. Translated: CASSTPGSFNQPQHF.

This clonotype occurred a few times. This chain links TRBV7-2 with TRBJ2-5, with 9 nucleotides matching TRBD2. With V trimmed by 3 bases and J by 5 bases, 4 bases remained unmatched. This CDR3 has 14 residues. Per the germline V gene, CDR1 is SGHTA and CDR2 is FQGNSA. The CDR3 is CASSFSGSGETQYF. In DNA, the CDR3 is TGTGCCAGCAGCTTTAGCGGGAGTGGGGAGACCCAGTACTTC. Full variable domain (outside the CDR3, taken from reference TRBV7-2 and TRBJ2-5): GAGVSQSPSNKVTEKGKDVELRCDPISGHTALYWYRQSLGQGLEFLIYFQGNSAPDKSGLPSDRFSAERTGGSVSTLTIQRTQQEDSAVYLCASSFSGSGETQYFGPGTRLLVL.

The sample holds one count of this clonotype. V gene TRBV5-1 combines with J gene TRBJ2-5; 8 bases line up with TRBD1. In germline, CDR1 is SGHRS, CDR2 YFSETQ. This CDR3 has 15 residues. Unmatched junction bases numbered 8, after V lost 4 bases and J lost 3 bases. The CDR3 DNA sequence: TGCGCCAGCAGCAACCAGGACAGGGCCGAAGAGACCCAGTACTTC. Translated, it gives CASSNQDRAEETQYF.

The chain links TRBV3-1 to TRBJ1-1; possible D gene TRBD1, 6 bases. With 0 bases removed from V and 5 bases from J, the gap between germline ends came to 16 bases. Looked up from germline, CDR1 is LGHDT and CDR2 is YNNKEL (reference sequence). The CDR3 sequence is 16 residues long. This CDR3 reads CASSQDLGRGVTEAFF. The CDR3 coding sequence is TGTGCCAGCAGCCAAGACCTAGGCAGGGGTGTGACTGAAGCTTTCTTT.

This sequence joins TRBV12-3 or TRBV12-4 and TRBJ1-2; D not certain. V gave up 1 base and J gave up 4 bases, with 7 bases separating them. The CDR3 covers 13 residues. The CDR3 protein is CASSLGSAYGYTF. As DNA, the CDR3 is TGTGCCAGCAGTTTAGGATCGGCCTATGGCTACACCTTC.

The chain uses TRBV4-1 and TRBJ2-5, with D hard to call. With the DNA end fitting TRBJ2-7 better, the J assignment may be wrong. Germline values: CDR1 MGHRA, CDR2 YSYEKL. This CDR3 is built from 16 residues. Here the CDR3 reads CASSQDSAGQTYEQYF. In DNA form, the CDR3 reads TGCGCCAGCAGCCAAGATTCGGCAGGCCAAACCTACGAGCAGTACTTC.

This clonotype has more than one count but fewer than ten. The V gene is TRBV20-1, the J gene TRBJ1-1, with D uncertain. Between the trimmed V and J ends, which lost 1 base and 4 bases, there was a span of 13 bases. Germline V gene data show CDR1 as DFQATT and CDR2 as SNEGSKA (reference sequence). This CDR3 is built from 14 residues. CDR3 amino acids: CSARAGGGSTEAFF. In DNA form, the CDR3 reads TGCAGTGCTAGAGCGGGCGGAGGGAGCACTGAAGCTTTCTTT.